Listed here is a single TCR beta chain. Unique molecular identifiers (one per individual cDNA molecule) were attached. MiXCR, applied by TCRdb to the 5' RACE reads, yields one record per CDR3 protein. This sample has 48,000 or so distinct CDR3 sequences, with under 7.5% found just once. This sample stems from a study of early T cells in non-severe SARS-CoV-2 infection. The CDR3 has 15 residues. The V end lost 3 bases, the J end lost 2 bases, and 12 bases lay between the germline ends. Per germline, CDR1 MDHEN and CDR2 SYDVKM. The sample consisted of whole blood, taken at baseline. This TCR was sampled from an adult who was a healthcare worker with PCR-confirmed SARS-CoV-2 infection or an uninfected control (not recorded which). The V gene is TRBV28, the J gene TRBJ2-3; D not certain. CDR3 DNA sequence: TGTGCCAGCAGTTTGTACTCATCATTCACAGATACGCAGTATTTT. It encodes CASSLYSSFTDTQYF.